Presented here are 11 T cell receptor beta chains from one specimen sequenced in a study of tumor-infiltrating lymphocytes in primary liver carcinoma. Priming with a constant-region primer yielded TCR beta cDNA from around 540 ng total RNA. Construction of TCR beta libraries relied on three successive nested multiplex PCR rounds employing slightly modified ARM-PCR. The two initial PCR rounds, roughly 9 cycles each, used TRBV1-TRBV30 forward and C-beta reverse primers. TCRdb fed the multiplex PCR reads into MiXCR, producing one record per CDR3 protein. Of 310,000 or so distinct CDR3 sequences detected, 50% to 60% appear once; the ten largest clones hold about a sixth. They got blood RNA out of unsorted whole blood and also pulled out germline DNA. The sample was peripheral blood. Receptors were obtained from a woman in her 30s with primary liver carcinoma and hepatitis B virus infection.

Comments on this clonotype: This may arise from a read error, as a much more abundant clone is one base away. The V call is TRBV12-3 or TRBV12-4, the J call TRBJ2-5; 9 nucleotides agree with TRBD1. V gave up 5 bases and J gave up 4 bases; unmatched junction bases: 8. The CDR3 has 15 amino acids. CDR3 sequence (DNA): TGTGCCAGCAGTGACCAGGACAGGGGAGGAGAGACCCAGTACTTC. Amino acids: CASSDQDRGGETQYF.

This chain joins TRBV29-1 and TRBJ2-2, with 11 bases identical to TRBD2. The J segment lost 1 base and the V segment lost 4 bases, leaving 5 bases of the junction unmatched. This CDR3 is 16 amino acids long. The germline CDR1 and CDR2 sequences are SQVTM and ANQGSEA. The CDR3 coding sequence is TGCAGCGTTGCGGGACTAGCGGCAATGAACACCGGGGAGCTGTTTTTT. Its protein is CSVAGLAAMNTGELFF.

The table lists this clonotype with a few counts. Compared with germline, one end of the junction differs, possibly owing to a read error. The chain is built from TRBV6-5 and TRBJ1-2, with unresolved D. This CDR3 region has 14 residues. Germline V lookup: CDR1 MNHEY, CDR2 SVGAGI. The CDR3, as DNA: TGTGCCAGCAGTTATAACACTCCTAACTATGACTACACCTTC. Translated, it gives CASSYNTPNYDYTF.

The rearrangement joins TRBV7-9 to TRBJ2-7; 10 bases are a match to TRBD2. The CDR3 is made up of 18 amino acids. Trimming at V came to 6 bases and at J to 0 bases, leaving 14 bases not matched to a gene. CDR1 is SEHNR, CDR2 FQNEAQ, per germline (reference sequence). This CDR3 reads CASSSRKAGGESSYEQYF. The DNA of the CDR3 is TGTGCCAGCAGTTCGCGAAAAGCGGGAGGGGAGAGCTCCTACGAGCAGTACTTC. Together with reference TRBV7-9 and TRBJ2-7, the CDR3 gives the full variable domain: DTGVSQNPRHKITKRGQNVTFRCDPISEHNRLYWYRQTLGQGPEFLTYFQNEAQLEKSRLLSDRFSAERPKGSFSTLEIQRTEQGDSAMYLCASSSRKAGGESSYEQYFGPGTRLTVT.

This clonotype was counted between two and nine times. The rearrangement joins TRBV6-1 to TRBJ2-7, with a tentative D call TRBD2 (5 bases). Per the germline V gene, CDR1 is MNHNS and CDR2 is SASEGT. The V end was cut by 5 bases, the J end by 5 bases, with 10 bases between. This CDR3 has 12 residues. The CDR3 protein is CASSQSGNEQYF. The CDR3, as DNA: TGTGCCAGCAGTCAATCGGGGAACGAGCAGTACTTC.

CDR3: CASSLNPRGSLVRTYEQYF. In nucleotides, the CDR3 is TGTGCCAGCAGCTTAAATCCCCGGGGGAGTCTAGTGAGAACCTACGAGCAGTACTTC. The rearrangement links TRBV11-2 to TRBJ2-7; possibly TRBD2 for D (6 bases). Deletions cut 2 bases from V and 2 bases from J, with 25 bases between. This CDR3 contains 19 residues. Looked up from germline, CDR1 is SGHAT and CDR2 is FQNNGV.

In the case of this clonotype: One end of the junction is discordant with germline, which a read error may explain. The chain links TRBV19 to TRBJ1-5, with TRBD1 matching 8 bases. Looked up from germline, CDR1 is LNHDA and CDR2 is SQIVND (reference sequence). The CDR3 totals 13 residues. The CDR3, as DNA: TGTGCCAGTAGTACACAGGGGGATCAGTCCCAGCATTTT. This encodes CASSTQGDQSQHF. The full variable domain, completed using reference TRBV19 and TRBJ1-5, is DGGITQSPKYLFRKEGQNVTLSCEQNLNHDAMYWYRQDPGQGLRLIYYSQIVNDFQKGDIAEGYSVSREKKESFPLTVTSAQKNPTAFYLCASSTQGDQSQHFGDGTRLSIL.

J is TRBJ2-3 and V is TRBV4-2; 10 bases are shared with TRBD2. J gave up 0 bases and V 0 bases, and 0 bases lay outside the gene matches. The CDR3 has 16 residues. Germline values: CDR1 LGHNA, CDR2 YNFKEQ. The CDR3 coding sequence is TGTGCCAGCAGCCAAGATAGCGGGAGGAGCACAGATACGCAGTATTTT. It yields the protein CASSQDSGRSTDTQYF.

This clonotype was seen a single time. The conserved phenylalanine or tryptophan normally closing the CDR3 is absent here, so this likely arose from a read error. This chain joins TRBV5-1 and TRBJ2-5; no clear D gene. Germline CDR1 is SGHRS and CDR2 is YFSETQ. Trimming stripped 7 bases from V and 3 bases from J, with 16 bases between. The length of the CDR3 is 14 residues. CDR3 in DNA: TGCGCCAGCGGCGAGGTTGGCACAGAAGAGACCCAGTACCTC. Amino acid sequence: CASGEVGTEETQYL.

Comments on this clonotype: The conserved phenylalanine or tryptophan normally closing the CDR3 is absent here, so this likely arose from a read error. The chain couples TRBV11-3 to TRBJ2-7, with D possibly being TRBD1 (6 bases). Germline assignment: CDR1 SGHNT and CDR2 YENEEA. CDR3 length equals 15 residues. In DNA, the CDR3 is TGTGCCAGCAGCTTAGGAGGGGGACCCTCCTACGCGCAGTACTTG. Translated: CASSLGGGPSYAQYL.

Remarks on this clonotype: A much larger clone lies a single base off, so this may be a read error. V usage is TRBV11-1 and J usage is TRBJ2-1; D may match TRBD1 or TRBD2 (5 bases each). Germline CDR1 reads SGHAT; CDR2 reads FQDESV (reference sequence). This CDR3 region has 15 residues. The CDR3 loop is CASNLASQGGNEQFF. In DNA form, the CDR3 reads TGTGCCAGCAACTTAGCGTCGCAGGGTGGGAATGAGCAGTTCTTC.